A selection of T cell receptor beta chains follows, all from one sample in a study of blood T cell repertoires in COVID-19. Assay: immunoSEQ multiplex PCR; the TCRdb copy retains only in-frame clones and omits some. The table lists 150,000 to 170,000 clones, roughly 71% of them singletons. Input material: peripheral blood. The receptors here all came from a woman aged 80 or over with acute or convalescent COVID-19. The CDR3 runs from the conserved cysteine through the conserved F or W. The D gene is left open where the match is weak. Size tells how often a clone was seen (once, few, many) or the class of an expanded clone, and some rows leave it out.

size	D	V	J	DNA	CDR3
-	-	TRBV10-3	TRBJ1-1	TGTGCCATCAGTGAGTTAGGACACCTAAACACTGAAGCTTTCTTT	CAISELGHLNTEAFF
-	TRBD1	TRBV18	TRBJ2-2	TGTGCCAGCTCTCCCGCCGGGACAGGGAACACCGGGGAGCTGTTTTTT	CASSPAGTGNTGELFF
once	TRBD2	TRBV2	TRBJ2-3	TGTGCCAGCAGGGAACTAGCGGGAGGTAGTGATACGCAGTATTTT	CASRELAGGSDTQYF
few	-	TRBV19	TRBJ2-2	TGTGCCAGTAGTATAAGGAACAGGCCACACACCGGGGAGCTGTTTTTT	CASSIRNRPHTGELFF
-	-	TRBV5-1	TRBJ2-5	TGCGCCAGCAGCATACTAGCTTCGGTCCAGTACTTC	CASSILASVQYF
-	TRBD2	TRBV2	TRBJ2-5	TGTGCCAGCAGTGGTAGCGGGGGGGAAGAGACCCAGTACTTC	CASSGSGGEETQYF
-	TRBD1	TRBV11-3	TRBJ2-1	TGTGCCAGCAGCTCTGGACAGGGACCCTACAATGAGCAGTTCTTC	CASSSGQGPYNEQFF
-	TRBD2	TRBV19	TRBJ2-1	TGTGCCAGTAGTTTTAGCGGGGAGCCCTACAATGAGCAGTTCTTC	CASSFSGEPYNEQFF
-	-	TRBV15	TRBJ1-1	TGTGCCACCAGCAGAGATCGGAGTAACACTGAAGCTTTCTTT	CATSRDRSNTEAFF
few	-	TRBV30	TRBJ2-1	TGTGCCTGGAGGAGGGGGGGGCTGAGCTCCTACAATGAGCAGTTCTTC	CAWRRGGLSSYNEQFF
-	-	TRBV6-5	TRBJ1-2	TGTGCCAGCAGCCTTTCCGGACACCTCTATGGCTACACCTTC	CASSLSGHLYGYTF
-	-	TRBV6-2/TRBV6-3	TRBJ1-1	TGTGCCAGCAGTAACGGGAAAGCTTTCTTT	CASSNGKAFF
few	-	TRBV10-3	TRBJ1-2	TGTGCCATCGGGGCAGGGACTAACTATGGCTACACCTTC	CAIGAGTNYGYTF
-	-	TRBV30	TRBJ2-5	TGTGCCTGGAGTGACCAACCTAAAGAGACCCAGTACTTC	CAWSDQPKETQYF
-	-	TRBV4-1	TRBJ1-5	TGCGCCAGCAGCCAAGATCGGGATCAGCCCCAGCATTTT	CASSQDRDQPQHF
-	TRBD1	TRBV10-3	TRBJ2-1	TGTGCCACCAGTGAGCGGACAGGGTTAGGGAACAATGAGCAGTTCTTC	CATSERTGLGNNEQFF
-	-	TRBV15	TRBJ2-5	TGTGCCACCAGCAGACAGGGTTTCCCTTTTGTGAAGACCCAGTACTTC	CATSRQGFPFVKTQYF
-	-	TRBV19	TRBJ1-1	TGTGCCAGTAGTAGGGGAGGGGGTACTGAAGCTTTCTTT	CASSRGGGTEAFF
-	-	TRBV7-8	TRBJ1-5	TGTGCCAGCGGCAGGGGTGTTGGTCAGCCCCAGCATTTT	CASGRGVGQPQHF
-	-	TRBV7-2	TRBJ1-1	TGTGCCAGCAGCTCCCCCCCCTCGAACACTGAAGCTTTCTTT	CASSSPPSNTEAFF
once	-	TRBV6-5	TRBJ1-2	TGTGCCAGCAGCCGCACCGGGACACACCAATATGGCTACACCTTC	CASSRTGTHQYGYTF
-	TRBD1	TRBV20-1	TRBJ2-7	TGCAGTGCAGCCAGGGGGCCCGAGCAGTACTTC	CSAARGPEQYF
-	TRBD2	TRBV3-1/TRBV3-2	TRBJ2-1	TGTGCCAGCAGCCAAGGCGTTAGCGGGAGAAGGGATGAGCAGTTCTTC	CASSQGVSGRRDEQFF
-	-	TRBV5-1	TRBJ1-1	TGCGCCAGCAGCTTGGGACAGATGAACACTGAAGCTTTCTTT	CASSLGQMNTEAFF
-	-	TRBV5-8	TRBJ1-3	TGTGCCAGCAGCTTGGAACAGTTATCACATGGAAACACCATATATTTT	CASSLEQLSHGNTIYF
-	-	TRBV6-5	TRBJ2-7	TGTGCCAGCAGTCGGACAGCTAAGTACGAGCAGTACTTC	CASSRTAKYEQYF
-	-	TRBV29-1	TRBJ1-1	TGCAGCGCCAATGAAGCGGGGACGGACACTGAAGCTTTCTTT	CSANEAGTDTEAFF
-	-	TRBV5-6	TRBJ2-3	TGTGCCAGCAGCCCCCCAACCGGGAAGGGAGGTACGCAGTATTTT	CASSPPTGKGGTQYF
-	TRBD2	TRBV5-1	TRBJ2-1	TGCGCCAGCAGCTTCGGACTAGCGGGGGGGCCCTACAATGAGCAGTTCTTC	CASSFGLAGGPYNEQFF
few	-	TRBV27	TRBJ1-1	TGTGCCAGCAGTTTATCAGGGAGCATGAACACTGAAGCTTTCTTT	CASSLSGSMNTEAFF
-	TRBD1	TRBV5-1	TRBJ1-2	TGCGCCAGCAGCTTCCATGGACAGGGGGCTCTTGACTACACCTTC	CASSFHGQGALDYTF
-	TRBD1	TRBV2	TRBJ1-2	TGTGCCAGCAGGGTATTGGGACAGGGACGCTATGGCTACACCTTC	CASRVLGQGRYGYTF
-	TRBD1	TRBV19	TRBJ1-1	TGTGCCAGTAGTGACCCGGGACGACAGGGGGGGATAGAAGCTTTCTTT	CASSDPGRQGGIEAFF